The 24 T cell receptor beta chains reported below all come from one sample, sequenced in a study of T cells in Graves' hyperthyroidism and ophthalmopathy. Amplification of TCR beta CDR3 regions used RNA as the template. In the first-round RT-PCR of the TCR CDR3, the HTBI primer set was used. A single record per CDR3 protein comes from TCRdb applying MiXCR to the multiplex PCR reads. The sample has about 590,000 distinct CDR3 sequences, 15% to 18% seen once. Material: blood. The receptors here all came from a woman aged 25 to 39 with Graves' hyperthyroidism.

This clonotype was observed many times. The V call is TRBV7-2, the J call TRBJ2-1, with 7 bases aligning to TRBD1. Germline CDR1 reads SGHTA; CDR2 reads FQGNSA. The J segment lost 13 bases and the V segment lost 5 bases, leaving 8 bases of the junction unmatched. CDR3 size: 12 residues. CDR3 amino acids: CASSVRQGSQFF. In nucleotides, the CDR3 is TGTGCCAGCAGCGTACGACAGGGCTCCCAGTTCTTC.

The chain combines TRBV20-1 with TRBJ2-1; D is undetermined. Trimming shortened V by 4 bases and J by 8 bases, and 6 bases separated the two germline ends. Germline V CDR1 and CDR2: DFQATT, SNEGSKA (reference sequence). This CDR3 is built from 10 residues. The CDR3 nucleotides are TGCAGTGCTACTGGAGATGAGCAGTTCTTC. It encodes CSATGDEQFF.

This clonotype has more than one count but fewer than ten. V and J are TRBV12-3 or TRBV12-4 and TRBJ2-5; TRBD1 matches at 9 bases. The CDR3 covers 15 residues. V lost 4 bases, J lost 4 bases, and 7 bases stayed unmatched. For the CDR3, the DNA is TGTGCCAGCAGTTCGGGGACAGGGTGGGGAGAGACCCAGTACTTC. Translation: CASSSGTGWGETQYF.

This clonotype was recorded many times. CDR3 residues: CSATNPSNYGYTF. Written as DNA, the CDR3 is TGCAGTGCTACAAATCCCTCTAACTATGGCTACACCTTC. V and J are TRBV20-1 and TRBJ1-2; no firm D call. Trimming took 4 bases from V and 0 from J, leaving 9 bases between them. This CDR3 is built from 13 residues. Germline V lookup: CDR1 DFQATT, CDR2 SNEGSKA (reference sequence).

This clonotype has just a few counts. The chain combines TRBV5-4 with TRBJ2-3; 11 nucleotides match TRBD2. Germline CDR1 and CDR2: SGHNT and YYREEE (reference sequence). The CDR3 is 15 amino acids. J lost 6 bases, V lost 5 bases, and 8 bases had no gene match. CDR3 sequence reads: CASSSTSGRMDTQYF. CDR3 DNA: TGTGCCAGCAGTTCCACTAGCGGGAGAATGGATACGCAGTATTTT.

This clonotype was counted only a few times. The chain couples TRBV5-6 to TRBJ2-1; the D is unclear. Trimming left V 2 bases short and J 7 bases short, with 10 bases between. The germline gives CDR1 SGHDT, CDR2 YYEEEE. The CDR3 has 13 amino acids. In DNA form, the CDR3 reads TGTGCCAGCAGCTTCAGCTTAGCAAATGAGCAGTTCTTC. It is translated as CASSFSLANEQFF.

In this sample, this clonotype turned up a few times. The chain uses TRBV4-2 and TRBJ2-1; D call uncertain. V lost 5 bases, J lost 2 bases, and 13 bases lay in between. The CDR3 length is 15 residues. Germline CDR1 and CDR2: LGHNA and YNFKEQ. The CDR3 nucleotides are TGTGCCAGCAGCGTAGGGCGCGACACCTACAATGAGCAGTTCTTC. Protein sequence: CASSVGRDTYNEQFF.

This chain uses TRBV7-2 with TRBJ2-7, with D unclear. Germline CDR1 and CDR2: SGHTA and FQGNSA. This CDR3 has 13 amino acids. The ends were cut back, 4 bases at V and 1 base at J, with 8 bases in the middle. Here the CDR3 reads CASSSTPSYEQYF. CDR3 coding DNA: TGTGCCAGCAGCTCAACACCGTCCTACGAGCAGTACTTC.

CDR3 loop: CASSTGTGGVYIQYF. The CDR3 DNA sequence: TGTGCCAGCAGCACCGGGACCGGAGGGGTTTACATTCAGTACTTC. The chain uses TRBV7-2 and TRBJ2-4, with a weak D call TRBD2 (6 bases). The V gene lost 5 bases and the J gene lost 8 bases, with 19 bases spanning the gap. Per the germline V gene, CDR1 is SGHTA and CDR2 is FQGNSA. The CDR3 length is 15 residues.

This clonotype was seen ten or more times. The chain recombines TRBV10-1 with TRBJ2-2; TRBD2 aligns across 8 bases. CDR1 is WNHNN and CDR2 is SYGVQD in the germline V gene (reference sequence). Trimming removed 6 bases from V and 7 bases from J; junction bases left unmatched: 7. The CDR3 is 14 residues long. The CDR3 region is CASSPGLEVGELFF. In DNA form, the CDR3 reads TGCGCCAGCAGCCCGGGACTAGAAGTCGGGGAGCTGTTTTTT.

This clonotype occurred many times. The V call is TRBV27, the J call TRBJ2-3, with TRBD1 identical over 7 bases. After removal of 4 bases from V and 2 bases from J, the junction contained 9 bases not matched to a gene. The CDR3 runs to 16 residues. Germline V gene lookup returns CDR1 MNHEY and CDR2 SMNVEV (reference sequence). CDR3 nucleotides: TGTGCCAGCAGTTCGGGACAGACGAGTCCCACAGATACGCAGTATTTT. Encoded protein: CASSSGQTSPTDTQYF.

This clonotype was counted ten times or more. The chain combines TRBV2 with TRBJ2-2, with no clear D. The CDR3 is 10 amino acids. The V gene lost 8 bases and the J gene lost 8 bases, with 6 bases spanning the gap. CDR1 is SNHLY, CDR2 FYNNEI, per germline. The CDR3 loop is CASGGGELFF. CDR3 nucleotide sequence: TGTGCCAGCGGTGGAGGGGAGCTGTTTTTT.

This chain connects TRBV19 to TRBJ2-2; no clear D gene. The CDR3 sequence is 14 residues long. V shed 3 bases and J shed 7 bases, with 12 bases lying between them. Per germline, CDR1 LNHDA and CDR2 SQIVND (reference sequence). The CDR3 is CASSMFGFGGELFF. The CDR3 DNA is TGTGCCAGTAGTATGTTCGGCTTTGGCGGGGAGCTGTTTTTT.

This clonotype has a count of ten or more. The gene calls are TRBV7-2 and TRBJ1-1, with D perhaps TRBD1 (5 bases). Trimming pared 0 bases from V and 4 bases from J, leaving 15 bases between. Germline V gene lookup returns CDR1 SGHTA and CDR2 FQGNSA. This CDR3 has 16 residues. This CDR3 reads CASSLAGTLWATEAFF. The CDR3 DNA reads as TGTGCCAGCAGCTTAGCTGGGACCCTTTGGGCCACTGAAGCTTTCTTT. The complete variable domain, with remaining parts taken from reference TRBV7-2 and TRBJ1-1, reads GAGVSQSPSNKVTEKGKDVELRCDPISGHTALYWYRQSLGQGLEFLIYFQGNSAPDKSGLPSDRFSAERTGGSVSTLTIQRTQQEDSAVYLCASSLAGTLWATEAFFGQGTRLTVV.

This clonotype showed up many times. The rearrangement uses TRBV7-8 and TRBJ2-1; D call uncertain. Germline V lookup: CDR1 SGHVS, CDR2 FQNEAQ. V was clipped by 3 bases and J by 0 bases, with 15 bases between them. This CDR3 is 17 amino acids long. This CDR3 is CASSFNRAVGSYNEQFF. The CDR3 nucleotides read TGTGCCAGCAGCTTTAATAGGGCGGTCGGCTCCTACAATGAGCAGTTCTTC.

This chain joins TRBV4-2 and TRBJ2-7; D uncertain. The germline V gene has CDR1 LGHNA and CDR2 YNFKEQ. This CDR3 spans 16 amino acids. With 4 bases removed from V and 0 bases from J, the gap between germline ends came to 16 bases. CDR3 in amino acids: CASSPKKGRSSYEQYF. The CDR3 coding sequence is TGTGCCAGCAGCCCAAAGAAGGGAAGGAGCTCCTACGAGCAGTACTTC.

The gene calls are TRBV18 and TRBJ1-4; no reliable D call. Germline V gene data show CDR1 as KGHSH and CDR2 as LQKENI. Trimming cost V 2 bases and J 0 bases, with 16 bases left between them. This CDR3 has 18 residues. In DNA, the CDR3 is TGTGCCAGCTCACCAAATACCGAAGTAAACGCAACTAATGAAAAACTGTTTTTT. This sequence encodes CASSPNTEVNATNEKLFF.

In regard to this clonotype: Since a much larger clone is just one base distant, this may be a read error. V and J are TRBV2 and TRBJ2-1, with D perhaps TRBD1 (5 bases). Per the germline V gene, CDR1 is SNHLY and CDR2 is FYNNEI. The CDR3 spans 14 residues. The V end was cut by 6 bases, the J end by 7 bases, with 16 bases between. CDR3 DNA: TGTGCCAGCAGATTAGGGGCAACGTTGAATGAGCAGTTCTTC. This sequence encodes CASRLGATLNEQFF.

In its sample, this clonotype was seen many times. The V call is TRBV7-8, the J call TRBJ2-1, with TRBD2 matching 9 bases. Germline V gives CDR1 SGHVS, CDR2 FQNEAQ. V lost 5 bases to trimming and J lost 9 bases; unmatched junction nucleotides: 14. The CDR3 loop spans 16 amino acids. The CDR3 DNA reads as TGTGCCAGCAGCCCCGGTGTAGCGGGAGCTTTTGTTGAGCAGTTCTTC. Translating it yields CASSPGVAGAFVEQFF.

This clonotype appeared many times. The genes are TRBV20-1 and TRBJ2-1; the D is unclear. The germline CDR1 and CDR2 sequences are DFQATT and SNEGSKA (reference sequence). The CDR3 is made up of 13 amino acids. The V gene lost 0 bases and the J gene lost 5 bases, with 8 bases spanning the gap. The CDR3 DNA sequence: TGCAGTGCTAGAGACCGACTCCACAATGAGCAGTTCTTC. It translates to CSARDRLHNEQFF.

This clonotype was observed at least ten times. The gene calls are TRBV10-3 and TRBJ2-5; D is uncertain. Germline V gene lookup returns CDR1 ENHRY and CDR2 SYGVKD. This CDR3 region has 13 residues. V shed 6 bases and J shed 1 base, with 9 bases lying between them. The CDR3 reads CAISQPPQETQYF. DNA of the CDR3: TGTGCCATCAGCCAGCCACCCCAAGAGACCCAGTACTTC.

This clonotype came up a few times. The rearrangement joins TRBV3-1 to TRBJ1-3, with 9 bases lining up with TRBD1. CDR1 and CDR2 from the germline V gene are LGHDT and YNNKEL (reference sequence). J lost 4 bases, V lost 4 bases, and 8 bases had no gene match. This CDR3 spans 16 amino acids. The CDR3 nucleotides read TGTGCCAGCAGCCTTACGGGACAGGGCGTAGGAAACACCATATATTTT. Translation gives CASSLTGQGVGNTIYF. Full variable domain (remainder filled in from reference TRBV3-1 and TRBJ1-3): DTAVSQTPKYLVTQMGNDKSIKCEQNLGHDTMYWYKQDSKKFLKIMFSYNNKELIINETVPNRFSPKSPDKAHLNLHINSLELGDSAVYFCASSLTGQGVGNTIYFGEGSWLTVV.

The gene calls are TRBV19 and TRBJ2-5; 9 positions agree with TRBD2. The length of the CDR3 is 17 residues. Germline V lookup: CDR1 LNHDA, CDR2 SQIVND (reference sequence). V shed 1 base, J shed 5 bases, and the junction held 11 bases outside the gene matches. The CDR3 loop is CASSIGVAGDFIETQYF. DNA of the CDR3: TGTGCCAGTAGTATAGGGGTAGCGGGAGATTTCATTGAGACCCAGTACTTC. Drawing the rest from reference TRBV19 and TRBJ2-5, the complete variable domain is DGGITQSPKYLFRKEGQNVTLSCEQNLNHDAMYWYRQDPGQGLRLIYYSQIVNDFQKGDIAEGYSVSREKKESFPLTVTSAQKNPTAFYLCASSIGVAGDFIETQYFGPGTRLLVL.

This clonotype occurred a few times. The chain is built from TRBV7-9 and TRBJ1-4; possible D gene TRBD1, 5 bases. Germline CDR1 reads SEHNR; CDR2 reads FQNEAQ (reference sequence). The CDR3 is 16 residues long. V shed 5 bases and J shed 1 base, with 14 bases lying between them. For the CDR3, the DNA is TGTGCCAGCAGCCAGCTTTCGACAGTAACTAATGAAAAACTGTTTTTT. This gives the protein CASSQLSTVTNEKLFF.